Below, 8 T cell receptor beta chains from the same sample are listed, as sequenced in a study of neurological immune-mediated disorders (dated by TCRdb to the late 2010s). The library was obtained by 5' RACE. The sample was run on an Illumina HiSeq 2500. TCRdb reworked the public reads: Q25 trimming with fastp, MiXCR clone assembly, productive beta chains retained. Identical CDR3 protein sequences are pooled into one entry, listed with their most common genes and DNA. The sample table shows some 66,000 distinct CDR3 sequences, and more than 3.5% are seen once. The top ten hold just over 2.5% of the sample. Sequencing input: PBMCs. These TCRs come from a man aged 50 to 59 with multiple sclerosis.

In its sample, this clonotype was seen many times. The J gene is TRBJ2-2, the V gene TRBV4-2, with D possibly TRBD1 on 6 matching bases. Deletions cut 4 bases from V and 4 bases from J, with 19 bases between. The CDR3 spans 17 residues. CDR1 is LGHNA, CDR2 YNFKEQ, per germline. The DNA of the CDR3 is TGTGCCAGCAGCCCCACAATTCGCAGGGGAAGCACCGGGGAGCTGTTTTTT. Its protein product is CASSPTIRRGSTGELFF.

This clonotype came up many times. This chain connects TRBV12-3 or TRBV12-4 to TRBJ1-6, with D possibly TRBD1 on 5 matching bases. Trimming pared 3 bases from V and 6 bases from J, leaving 12 bases between. The CDR3 sequence is 15 residues long. The CDR3 nucleotides read TGTGCCAGCAGTTTCCGGGGGGTGGGTAATTCACCCCTCCACTTT. Translated, it gives CASSFRGVGNSPLHF.

This clonotype showed up many times. This chain connects TRBV27 to TRBJ2-7, with D tentatively TRBD1 (6 bases). Trimming left V 5 bases short and J 3 bases short, with 14 bases between. CDR3 length: 14 amino acids. Germline lookup yields CDR1 MNHEY and CDR2 SMNVEV (reference sequence). The CDR3 region has the DNA TGTGCCAGCAGTATCTCCGGGACACTCTACGAGCAGTACTTC. This translates into CASSISGTLYEQYF.

This clonotype came up many times. V and J are TRBV7-2 and TRBJ1-1, with unresolved D. The V end was cut by 2 bases, the J end by 0 bases, with 7 bases between. Germline assignment: CDR1 SGHTA and CDR2 FQGNSA. The length of the CDR3 is 14 residues. CDR3 region: CASSLTILNTEAFF. For the CDR3, the DNA is TGTGCCAGCAGCTTAACAATCCTGAACACTGAAGCTTTCTTT.

To note about this clonotype: A much larger clone sits a single nucleotide away, making a read error possible. CDR3 DNA sequence: TGTGCCAGCACCCTTCACAACACGGGACAGCGTGAAGCTTTCTTT. As protein: CASTLHNTGQREAFF. The V and J genes are TRBV28 and TRBJ1-1; TRBD1 matches 7 bases. This CDR3 contains 15 residues. The V and J ends lost 7 bases and 7 bases, in that order; junction bases with no gene match: 15. Germline V CDR1 and CDR2: MDHEN, SYDVKM.

There are many counts of this clonotype. V gene TRBV5-1 combines with J gene TRBJ2-3; the D gene is possibly TRBD2 (6 bases). Looked up from germline, CDR1 is SGHRS and CDR2 is YFSETQ. The CDR3 runs to 17 residues. Trimming shortened V by 1 base and J by 0 bases, and 15 bases separated the two germline ends. The CDR3 DNA follows: TGCGCCAGCAGCTTGTATAGTAGCGGACATAGCACAGATACGCAGTATTTT. The encoded protein is CASSLYSSGHSTDTQYF.

In regard to this clonotype: Since a much larger clone is just one base distant, this may be a read error. V and J are TRBV6-5 and TRBJ1-4, with 7 nucleotides matching TRBD1. Germline V lookup: CDR1 MNHEY, CDR2 SVGAGI. The CDR3 runs to 15 residues. V dropped 8 bases and J dropped 3; count of bases not matched to a gene: 9. CDR3 sequence reads: CASALVGTANEKLFF. CDR3 coding DNA: TGTGCCAGCGCCCTGGTGGGGACAGCTAATGAAAAACTGTTTTTT.

This clonotype was counted at least ten times. The chain carries TRBV5-1 and TRBJ2-3; 7 positions agree with TRBD2. The CDR3 consists of 15 residues. Germline V gene lookup returns CDR1 SGHRS and CDR2 YFSETQ. The ends lost 4 bases at V and 1 base at J; junction bases unmatched: 6. As DNA, the CDR3 is TGCGCCAGCAGCCCATCTAGCGGACGCACAGATACGCAGTATTTT. Amino acid sequence: CASSPSSGRTDTQYF.